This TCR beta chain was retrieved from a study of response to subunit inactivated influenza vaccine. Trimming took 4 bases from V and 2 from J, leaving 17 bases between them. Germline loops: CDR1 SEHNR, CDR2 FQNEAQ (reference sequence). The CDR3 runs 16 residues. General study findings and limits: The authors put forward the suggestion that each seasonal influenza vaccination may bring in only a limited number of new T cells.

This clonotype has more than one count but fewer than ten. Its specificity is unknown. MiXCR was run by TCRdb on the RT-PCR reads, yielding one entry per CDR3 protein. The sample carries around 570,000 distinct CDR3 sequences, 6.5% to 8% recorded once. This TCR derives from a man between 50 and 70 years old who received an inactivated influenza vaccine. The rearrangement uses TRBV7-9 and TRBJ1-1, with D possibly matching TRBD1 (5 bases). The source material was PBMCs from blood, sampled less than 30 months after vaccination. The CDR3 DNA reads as TGTGCCAGCAGCTGGGGTTGGGCAGGGATAAACACTGAAGCTTTCTTT. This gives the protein CASSWGWAGINTEAFF. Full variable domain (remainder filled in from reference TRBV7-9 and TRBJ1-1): DTGVSQNPRHKITKRGQNVTFRCDPISEHNRLYWYRQTLGQGPEFLTYFQNEAQLEKSRLLSDRFSAERPKGSFSTLEIQRTEQGDSAMYLCASSWGWAGINTEAFFGQGTRLTVV.